This record looks at one TCR beta chain sequence and its context. The protocol was immunoSEQ multiplex PCR, while the TCRdb copy is restricted to in-frame clones and leaves out a portion. The sample includes fewer than 200,000 clones, about 92% of them seen just once. These data originate in a study of control samples from healthy donors and cancer patients. The sequencing sample was made of blood. The receptor was isolated from a man younger than 45 in good health.

For the CDR3, the DNA is TGTGCCAGCTCACCGGACAGGGGTTCCGGCTACACCTTC. The encoded protein is CASSPDRGSGYTF. The genes are TRBV18 and TRBJ1-2; 9 bases align to TRBD1. This CDR3 contains 13 residues. Germline CDR1 and CDR2: KGHSH and LQKENI. After removal of 3 bases from V and 8 bases from J, the junction contained 4 bases not matched to a gene.